The clone carrying this TCR beta chain was counted at least ten times. What it binds is unknown. This specimen belongs to a study of T cells in Graves' hyperthyroidism and ophthalmopathy. Study background: Upon initial diagnosis and before any treatment, peripheral blood was collected.

The cohort's ophthalmopathy patients, a group with duration under 3 months, had a Clinical Activity Score of at least 3 and a NOSPECS grade of at least 4. There were TCR beta CDR3 regions amplified from RNA transcripts. The HTBI primer set was used in a first-round RT-PCR of the TCR CDR3. Each CDR3 protein is one row after TCRdb ran MiXCR on the multiplex PCR reads. The sample lists fewer than 750,000 distinct CDR3 sequences, approximately 14% occurring once. General study points: The model forecast ophthalmopathy, anticipating it by a median around 6.9 months before onset. Most clonotypes that expanded in the thyroid above 0.001 also showed up in blood.

The CDR3 is 20 amino acids. Germline lookup yields CDR1 MDHEN and CDR2 SYDVKM. Trimming left V 5 bases short and J 0 bases short, with 26 bases between. This sequence joins TRBV28 and TRBJ2-4, with a weak D call TRBD2 (5 bases). This receptor was identified in a woman aged 50 to 60 with Graves' ophthalmopathy. Source material: blood. This CDR3 is CASSPLNSDCFRLAKNIQYF. The DNA of the CDR3 is TGTGCCAGCAGTCCGCTAAACTCGGACTGCTTTCGACTAGCCAAAAACATTCAGTACTTC.